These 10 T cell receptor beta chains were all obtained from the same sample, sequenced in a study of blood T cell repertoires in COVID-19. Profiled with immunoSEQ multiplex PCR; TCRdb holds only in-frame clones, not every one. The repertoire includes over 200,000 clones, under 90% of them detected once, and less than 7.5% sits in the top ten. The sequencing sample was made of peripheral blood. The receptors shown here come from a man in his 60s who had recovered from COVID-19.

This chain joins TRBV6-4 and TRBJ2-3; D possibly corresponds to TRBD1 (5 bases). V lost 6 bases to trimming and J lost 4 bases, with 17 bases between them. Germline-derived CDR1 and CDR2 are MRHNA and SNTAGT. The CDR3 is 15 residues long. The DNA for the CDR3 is TGTGCCAGCAGCCCCCAGGGTCAAGGTGCAGATACGCAGTATTTT. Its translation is CASSPQGQGADTQYF.

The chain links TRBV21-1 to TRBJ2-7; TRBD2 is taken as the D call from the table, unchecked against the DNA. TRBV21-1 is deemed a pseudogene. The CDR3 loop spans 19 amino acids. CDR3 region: CASSSSRDVLAGEGNEQYF. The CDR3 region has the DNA TGTGCCAGCAGCAGCTCCCGAGACGTACTAGCGGGAGAGGGGAACGAGCAGTACTTC.

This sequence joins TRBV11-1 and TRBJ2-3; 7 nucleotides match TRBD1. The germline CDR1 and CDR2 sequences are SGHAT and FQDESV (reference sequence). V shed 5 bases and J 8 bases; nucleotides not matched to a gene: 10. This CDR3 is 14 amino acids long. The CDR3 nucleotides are TGTGCCAGCAGCCCCGACAGGGATGAGGGTACGCAGTATTTT. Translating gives CASSPDRDEGTQYF.

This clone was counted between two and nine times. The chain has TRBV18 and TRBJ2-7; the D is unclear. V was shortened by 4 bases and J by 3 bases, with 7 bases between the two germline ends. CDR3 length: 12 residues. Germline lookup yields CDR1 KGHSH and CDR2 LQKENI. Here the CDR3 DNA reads TGTGCCAGCTCACTAAGCCTCTACGAGCAGTACTTC. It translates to CASSLSLYEQYF.

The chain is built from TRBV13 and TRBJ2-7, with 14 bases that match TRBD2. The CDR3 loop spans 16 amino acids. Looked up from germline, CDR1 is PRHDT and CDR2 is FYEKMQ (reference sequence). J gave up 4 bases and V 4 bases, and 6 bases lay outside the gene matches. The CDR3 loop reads CASSSRGLAGVYEQYF. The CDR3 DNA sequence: TGTGCCAGCAGCTCTAGGGGACTAGCGGGAGTGTACGAGCAGTACTTC.

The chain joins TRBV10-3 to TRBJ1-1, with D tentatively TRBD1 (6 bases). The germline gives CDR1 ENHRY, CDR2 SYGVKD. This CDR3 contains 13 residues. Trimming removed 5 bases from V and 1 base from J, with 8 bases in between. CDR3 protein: CAISTTGNTEAFF. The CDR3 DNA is TGTGCCATCAGTACGACAGGGAACACTGAAGCTTTCTTT.

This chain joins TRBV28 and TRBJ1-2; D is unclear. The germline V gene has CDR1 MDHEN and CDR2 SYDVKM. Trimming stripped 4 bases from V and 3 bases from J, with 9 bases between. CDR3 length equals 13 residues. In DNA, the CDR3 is TGTGCCAGCAGTTCCCCCGGGGACTATGGCTACACCTTC. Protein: CASSSPGDYGYTF.

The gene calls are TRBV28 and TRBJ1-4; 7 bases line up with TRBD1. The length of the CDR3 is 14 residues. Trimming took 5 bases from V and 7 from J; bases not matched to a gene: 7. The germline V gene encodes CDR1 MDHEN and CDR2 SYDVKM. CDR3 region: CASSGGTDREKLFF. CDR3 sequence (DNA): TGTGCCAGCAGTGGGGGGACAGATCGTGAAAAACTGTTTTTT.

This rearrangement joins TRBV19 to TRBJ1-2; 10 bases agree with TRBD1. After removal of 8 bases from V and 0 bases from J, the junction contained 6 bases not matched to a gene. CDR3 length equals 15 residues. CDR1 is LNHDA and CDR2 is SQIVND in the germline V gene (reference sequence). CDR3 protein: CASVRTGGPNYGYTF. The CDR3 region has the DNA TGTGCCAGTGTCAGGACAGGGGGTCCTAACTATGGCTACACCTTC.

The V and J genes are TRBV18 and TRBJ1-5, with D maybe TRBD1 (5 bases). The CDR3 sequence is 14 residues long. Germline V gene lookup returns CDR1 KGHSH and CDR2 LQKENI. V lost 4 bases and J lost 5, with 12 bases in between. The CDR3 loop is CASSLSGFYQPQHF. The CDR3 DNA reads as TGTGCCAGCTCACTTTCAGGGTTCTATCAGCCCCAGCATTTT.